The clone carrying this TCR beta chain appeared a few times. Its antigen is unknown. In chemo-refractory metastatic non-small-cell lung cancer, patients got ipilimumab CTLA-4 blockade together with focal radiation. This sample stems from a study of radiotherapy plus CTLA-4 blockade in lung cancer. Study summary: Among patients, 15% to 20% showed objective responses, and roughly 31% had disease control.

Measured with immunoSEQ multiplex PCR; TCRdb has only the in-frame clones, and not every one. Among 80,000 to 100,000 clones, approximately 74% were seen once, and the ten largest hold 2.5% to 3%. There are 15 residues in the CDR3. V lost 1 base, J lost 8 bases, and 6 bases stayed unmatched. Germline V gene data show CDR1 as MGHRA and CDR2 as YSYEKL. Study-wide results and limits: Clones derived from tumor TCRs expanded in blood after radiotherapy plus ipilimumab. Early blood T cell clone dynamics, with interferon-beta, were reported to best predict response.

The receptor was isolated from a human donor with non-small cell lung cancer who had a partial response to radiotherapy plus ipilimumab. Some clones in this sample may be carry-over from other donors' samples. The genes are TRBV4-1 and TRBJ1-5, with 9 bases matching TRBD1. The sequenced sample was peripheral blood, obtained from a patient treated with radiotherapy plus ipilimumab. The CDR3 is CASSQAVTGGEPQHF. The CDR3 DNA is TGCGCCAGCAGCCAAGCGGTAACAGGGGGCGAGCCCCAGCATTTT.